This T cell receptor beta chain was captured by sequencing in a study of cytomegalovirus exposure and HLA in healthy donors. At the level of the study: A previous analysis identified 100 million or so unique TCR beta sequences derived from 180 million or so T cells. In an early release, HLA-typed donors contributed some 82 million unique TCR sequences.

The PCR had 60 Vbeta and 13 Jbeta primers. Produced via immunoSEQ multiplex PCR; TCRdb's table is partial and in-frame only. The data show some 120,000 clones, 80% seen once. Donors were nominally healthy when sampled, though unrecorded immune exposures were likely. The CDR3 runs 13 residues. V was pared by 1 base and J by 3 bases, with 7 bases between. In germline, CDR1 is MNHEY, CDR2 SMNVEV (reference sequence). The sample holds a few counts of this clone. Other DNA sequences in this specimen translate into the identical CDR3. Sequences were obtained from PBMCs. This receptor was obtained from a man aged 30 to 39 in good health and CMV-seronegative. The chain joins TRBV27 to TRBJ2-7; D unresolved. This chain's CDR3 is CASSLYPGYEQYF. DNA for the CDR3: TGTGCCAGCAGTTTATATCCCGGCTACGAGCAGTACTTC.